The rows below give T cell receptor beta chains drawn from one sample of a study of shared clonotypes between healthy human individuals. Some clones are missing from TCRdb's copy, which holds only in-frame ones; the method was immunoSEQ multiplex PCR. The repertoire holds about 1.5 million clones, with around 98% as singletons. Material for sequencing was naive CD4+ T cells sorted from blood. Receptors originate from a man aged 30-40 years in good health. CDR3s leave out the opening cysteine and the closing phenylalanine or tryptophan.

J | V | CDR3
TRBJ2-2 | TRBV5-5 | ASSFMVSGTGELF
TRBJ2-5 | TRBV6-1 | ASSEAPRETQY
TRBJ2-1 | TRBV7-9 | ASKGVSSYNEQF
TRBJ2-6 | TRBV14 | ASSQGSTWDRGNSGANVLT
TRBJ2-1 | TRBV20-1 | SAAEYNEQF
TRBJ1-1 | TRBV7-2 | ASSSVPTGVGTEAF
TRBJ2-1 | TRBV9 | ASSAGLAGGLEQF
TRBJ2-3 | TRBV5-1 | ASSSPGLAAHTQY
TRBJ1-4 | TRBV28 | ASSDREKLF
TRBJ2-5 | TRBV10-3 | AITPGDQETQY
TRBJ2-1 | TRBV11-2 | ASSSLKRDRGAF
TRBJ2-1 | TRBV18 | ASSPPPSGRNEQF
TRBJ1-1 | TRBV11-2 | ASSLFGENTEAF
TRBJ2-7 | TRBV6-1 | ASSSRYYEQY
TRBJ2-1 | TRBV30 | AWSARLAGGLRNEQF
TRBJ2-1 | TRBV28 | ASRAGQGPNNEQF
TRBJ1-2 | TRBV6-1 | ASSDRNYGYT